These 18 T cell receptor beta chains came from one sample sequenced in a study of blood T cell repertoires in COVID-19. Using immunoSEQ multiplex PCR, the repertoire was profiled, and TCRdb retains in-frame clones only, with some absent. Altogether fewer than 200,000 clones are present, about 74% being singletons, with the ten largest covering under 3.5%. Sequencing was carried out using peripheral blood. Receptor source: a woman at least 80 years old with acute or convalescent COVID-19.

With respect to this clone: The junction differs from germline at one of its ends, possibly a read error. This chain connects TRBV6-5 to TRBJ2-7; no reliable D call. Germline V gene sequence: CDR1 MNHEY, CDR2 SVGAGI. The CDR3 sequence is 14 residues long. CDR3 nucleotides: TGTGCCAGCTTGCAACCCTTCGACCCGCCAAGAACAGACTTC. It yields the protein CASLQPFDPPRTDF.

The V and J genes are TRBV29-1 and TRBJ2-7; 13 bases fit TRBD2. CDR1 is SQVTM and CDR2 is ANQGSEA in the germline V gene. The V and J ends lost 6 bases and 4 bases, in that order; junction bases with no gene match: 15. This CDR3 has 17 amino acids. CDR3 loop: CSVGTSGTSNRGYEQYF. The CDR3 nucleotides read TGCAGCGTGGGGACTAGCGGGACCAGTAATCGGGGGTACGAGCAGTACTTC.

This chain joins TRBV3-1 (or the pseudogene TRBV3-2) and TRBJ1-2; the D gene is possibly TRBD1 (6 bases). The CDR3 consists of 16 residues. The V and J ends lost 3 bases and 8 bases respectively, with 22 bases between them. Germline V gene lookup returns CDR1 LGHDT and CDR2 YNNKEL (reference sequence). Written as DNA, the CDR3 is TGTGCCAGCAGCCAGTGGGACACTCGGGGACGAGGGGGCTACACCTTC. Its protein is CASSQWDTRGRGGYTF.

The chain is built from TRBV27 and TRBJ2-6, with 7 nucleotides matching TRBD1. V dropped 6 bases and J dropped 1; count of bases not matched to a gene: 9. The length of the CDR3 is 17 residues. Germline CDR1 MNHEY, CDR2 SMNVEV (reference sequence). CDR3 protein: CASRYTGTASGANVLTF. CDR3 nucleotide sequence: TGTGCCAGCAGATATACCGGGACAGCTTCTGGGGCCAACGTCCTGACTTTC. The whole variable domain, remainder taken from reference TRBV27 and TRBJ2-6, is EAQVTQNPRYLITVTGKKLTVTCSQNMNHEYMSWYRQDPGLGLRQIYYSMNVEVTDKGDVPEGYKVSRKEKRNFPLILESPSPNQTSLYFCASRYTGTASGANVLTFGAGSRLTVL.

The rearrangement joins TRBV10-2 to TRBJ1-4; tentative D call: TRBD1 (5 bases). The V end lost 6 bases, the J end lost 0 bases, and 11 bases lay between the germline ends. Germline V gene sequence: CDR1 WSHSY, CDR2 SAAADI. This CDR3 has 15 residues. This chain's CDR3 is CASSASGPTNEKLFF. The CDR3 nucleotides are TGCGCCAGCAGCGCCTCAGGGCCAACTAATGAAAAACTGTTTTTT.

The J gene is TRBJ1-2, the V gene TRBV11-2; 9 positions match TRBD1. The germline CDR1 and CDR2 sequences are SGHAT and FQNNGV. CDR3 size: 16 residues. V lost 6 bases, J lost 2 bases, and 10 bases stayed unmatched. CDR3 in DNA: TGTGCCAGCAGTCCGGACAGGGGCCGTTGGAACTATGGCTACACCTTC. Its protein product is CASSPDRGRWNYGYTF.

The genes are TRBV19 and TRBJ2-1; TRBD2 might be the D (6 bases). Trimming shortened V by 4 bases and J by 7 bases, and 11 bases separated the two germline ends. The CDR3 runs 13 residues. Germline lookup yields CDR1 LNHDA and CDR2 SQIVND (reference sequence). The CDR3 spells CASSTSGRNEQFF. The CDR3 nucleotides read TGTGCCAGTAGTACCTCAGGGAGGAATGAGCAGTTCTTC.

The rearrangement uses TRBV6-5 and TRBJ1-1, with a possible D match to TRBD1 (6 bases). Trimming stripped 6 bases from V and 4 bases from J, with 12 bases between. This CDR3 comprises 13 residues. Germline CDR1 is MNHEY and CDR2 is SVGAGI. CDR3 in DNA: TGTGCCAGCAGAGATACAGGGACCACTGAAGCTTTCTTT. It encodes CASRDTGTTEAFF.

V usage is TRBV4-1 and J usage is TRBJ1-5, with TRBD1 matching over 10 bases. The trim removed 1 base at V and 4 bases at J, leaving 4 bases unmatched. CDR1 and CDR2 (germline): MGHRA, YSYEKL. This CDR3 has 16 residues. The CDR3 here is CASSQVDRGHNQPQHF. CDR3 sequence (DNA): TGCGCCAGCAGCCAAGTTGACAGGGGGCATAATCAGCCCCAGCATTTT.

CDR3 bases: TGTGCCAGCAGCGCGAGGGGGGGATATGGCTACACCTTC. Translated, it gives CASSARGGYGYTF. The chain links TRBV9 to TRBJ1-2, with D possibly matching TRBD1 (6 bases). This CDR3 is 13 amino acids long. V gave up 3 bases and J gave up 5 bases, with 11 bases separating them. The germline V gene encodes CDR1 SGDLS and CDR2 YYNGEE. The full variable domain, in which reference TRBV9 and TRBJ1-2 provide the parts outside the CDR3, is DSGVTQTPKHLITATGQRVTLRCSPRSGDLSVYWYQQSLDQGLQFLIQYYNGEERAKGNILERFSAQQFPDLHSELNLSSLELGDSALYFCASSARGGYGYTFGSGTRLTVV.

The chain recombines TRBV29-1 with TRBJ2-3; 8 nucleotides line up with TRBD2. Germline V lookup: CDR1 SQVTM, CDR2 ANQGSEA. CDR3 length: 17 residues. The V segment lost 7 bases and the J segment 1 base; nucleotides outside the gene matches: 16. For the CDR3, the DNA is TGCAGCGCCGCCTTGGTAGCGGGGTCGAGAGGCACAGATACGCAGTATTTT. Its protein product is CSAALVAGSRGTDTQYF.

In DNA form, the CDR3 reads TGTGCCATCAGTGGGGGGAGTAGCGGGAAGAACACCGGGGAGCTGTTTTTT. It codes for CAISGGSSGKNTGELFF. The gene calls are TRBV10-3 and TRBJ2-2; 8 bases agree with TRBD2. The ends lost 4 bases at V and 1 base at J; junction bases unmatched: 8. Per germline, CDR1 ENHRY and CDR2 SYGVKD. The CDR3 is 17 amino acids.

This clone has just a few counts. The V call is TRBV5-4, the J call TRBJ1-5; D uncertain. This CDR3 has 16 residues. Germline V CDR1 and CDR2: SGHNT, YYREEE (reference sequence). V lost 4 bases and J lost 1, with 15 bases in between. Here the CDR3 reads CASSASPSVSNQPQHF. The CDR3 region has the DNA TGTGCCAGCAGCGCCAGTCCAAGCGTGAGCAATCAGCCCCAGCATTTT.

This chain joins TRBV18 and TRBJ2-7, with 7 nucleotides matching TRBD1. The J segment lost 2 bases and the V segment lost 2 bases, leaving 9 bases of the junction unmatched. The CDR3 runs to 16 residues. Germline CDR1 and CDR2: KGHSH and LQKENI. The CDR3 region has the DNA TGTGCCAGCTCACCAAGTGGCCAGGGGGATCCCTACGAGCAGTACTTC. Translating gives CASSPSGQGDPYEQYF.

Only a few counts were recorded for this clone. Other nucleotide sequences from this sample produce the same CDR3. The chain couples TRBV9 to TRBJ1-1, with D possibly TRBD1 on 6 matching bases. Trimming took off 2 bases at V and 5 bases at J, with 13 bases between the two ends. CDR3 length: 14 residues. CDR1 SGDLS and CDR2 YYNGEE come from the germline V gene. CDR3 region: CASSVLPRGTEAFF. Written as DNA, the CDR3 is TGTGCCAGCAGCGTTTTACCTAGGGGGACTGAAGCTTTCTTT. The full variable domain, rest sourced from reference TRBV9 and TRBJ1-1, is DSGVTQTPKHLITATGQRVTLRCSPRSGDLSVYWYQQSLDQGLQFLIQYYNGEERAKGNILERFSAQQFPDLHSELNLSSLELGDSALYFCASSVLPRGTEAFFGQGTRLTVV.

The J gene is TRBJ1-1, the V gene TRBV5-1; weak D call: TRBD1 (6 bases). Germline V gene sequence: CDR1 SGHRS, CDR2 YFSETQ. CDR3 size: 16 residues. V shed 4 bases and J shed 1 base, with 17 bases lying between them. The CDR3 loop is CASSLDYDRSNTEAFF. CDR3 nucleotides: TGCGCCAGCAGCCTAGACTATGACAGGTCGAACACTGAAGCTTTCTTT.

The chain joins TRBV7-9 to TRBJ1-6, with a weak D call TRBD1 (6 bases). There are 15 residues in the CDR3. The germline gives CDR1 SEHNR, CDR2 FQNEAQ (reference sequence). Trimming left V 2 bases short and J 5 bases short, with 10 bases between. CDR3 in amino acids: CASSLSGDNNSPLHF. In DNA form, the CDR3 reads TGTGCCAGCAGCTTATCAGGGGATAATAATTCACCCCTCCACTTT.

The chain couples TRBV30 to TRBJ2-5, with 9 positions matching TRBD1. This CDR3 has 15 amino acids. Germline lookup yields CDR1 GTSNPN and CDR2 SVGIG (reference sequence). Trimming cost V 3 bases and J 2 bases; bases outside gene matches: 7. In DNA, the CDR3 is TGTGCCTGGAGCGGCGGACAGGGGAGACAAGAGACCCAGTACTTC. It is translated as CAWSGGQGRQETQYF. Full variable domain (rest looked up from reference TRBV30 and TRBJ2-5): SQTIHQWPATLVQPVGSPLSLECTVEGTSNPNLYWYRQAAGRGLQLLFYSVGIGQISSEVPQNLSASRPQDRQFILSSKKLLLSDSGFYLCAWSGGQGRQETQYFGPGTRLLVL.